These 18 T cell receptor beta chains were all obtained from the same sample, sequenced in a study of cytomegalovirus exposure and HLA in healthy donors. Primers included in the PCR were 60 Vbeta and 13 Jbeta primers. Only in-frame clones appear in the TCRdb table, and some are missing; sequencing was by immunoSEQ multiplex PCR. The sample contains about 110,000 clones, about 86% of which appear only once. The sample comprised PBMCs. The receptors here all came from a woman under 40 in good health and CMV-seronegative.

The rearrangement joins TRBV28 to TRBJ2-7; 7 nucleotides align to TRBD1. The CDR3 runs to 16 residues. Trimming took 2 bases from V and 7 from J; bases not matched to a gene: 14. The V gene's germline CDR1 is MDHEN and CDR2 SYDVKM. CDR3 residues: CASSLVSGQSAREQYF. The CDR3 coding sequence is TGTGCCAGCAGTTTAGTTTCGGGACAGTCAGCGCGGGAGCAGTACTTC.

The V and J genes are TRBV27 and TRBJ2-7; D uncertain. Trimming left V 3 bases short and J 2 bases short, with 17 bases between. This CDR3 has 16 residues. Germline V gene lookup returns CDR1 MNHEY and CDR2 SMNVEV (reference sequence). The CDR3 DNA is TGTGCCAGCAGTTTCCTCAAAAATGCCGGTACCTACGAGCAGTACTTC. Translated, it gives CASSFLKNAGTYEQYF.

The chain uses TRBV29-1 and TRBJ2-7, with 7 bases lining up with TRBD1. The ends lost 4 bases at V and 3 bases at J; junction bases unmatched: 3. This CDR3 region has 12 residues. Looked up from germline, CDR1 is SQVTM and CDR2 is ANQGSEA. DNA of the CDR3: TGCAGCGTTGTCTACAGGGGCTACGAGCAGTACTTC. It specifies CSVVYRGYEQYF.

The chain is built from TRBV2 and TRBJ2-1, with D tentatively TRBD2 (5 bases). Germline lookup yields CDR1 SNHLY and CDR2 FYNNEI. The V and J ends lost 11 bases and 4 bases respectively, with 9 bases between them. The CDR3 runs 11 residues. The CDR3 protein is CAAAGYNEQFF. The CDR3 nucleotides read TGTGCCGCGGCGGGTTACAATGAGCAGTTCTTC.

This rearrangement joins TRBV2 to TRBJ1-5, with 7 positions matching TRBD1. This CDR3 region has 13 residues. V gave up 4 bases and J gave up 9 bases; unmatched junction bases: 6. Germline V CDR1 and CDR2: SNHLY, FYNNEI. CDR3 nucleotide sequence: TGTGCCAGCAGTGGGACAGGTGATAGGCCCCAGCATTTT. Encoded protein: CASSGTGDRPQHF.

The chain recombines TRBV30 with TRBJ1-5, with D perhaps TRBD1 (5 bases). CDR3 length: 15 amino acids. The V end was cut by 2 bases, the J end by 2 bases, with 13 bases between. Germline CDR1 reads GTSNPN; CDR2 reads SVGIG (reference sequence). The CDR3 reads CAWSWGPSGNQPQHF. The CDR3 DNA follows: TGTGCCTGGAGTTGGGGCCCGTCGGGCAATCAGCCCCAGCATTTT.

The V call is TRBV14, the J call TRBJ2-4; TRBD2 matches at 13 bases. CDR1 and CDR2 (germline): SGHDN, FVKESK. The CDR3 length is 17 residues. Trimming at V came to 4 bases and at J to 8 bases, leaving 11 bases not matched to a gene. CDR3 region: CASSLPHWTSGSHIQYF. The CDR3 coding sequence is TGTGCCAGCAGCCTCCCCCATTGGACTAGCGGGAGCCACATTCAGTACTTC.

This clone occurred a few times. The gene calls are TRBV16 and TRBJ2-1; tentatively, D is TRBD2 (6 bases). Germline CDR1 is KGHSY and CDR2 is FQNENV. Trimming stripped 3 bases from V and 6 bases from J, with 12 bases between. The CDR3 is 14 amino acids. The CDR3 region has the DNA TGTGCCAGCAGCCAGCAGGGAGGTACCAATGAGCAGTTCTTC. Its protein product is CASSQQGGTNEQFF.

The J gene is TRBJ2-5, the V gene TRBV28, with TRBD1 as a possible D gene (6 bases). Looked up from germline, CDR1 is MDHEN and CDR2 is SYDVKM. This CDR3 has 15 amino acids. Trimming took 7 bases from V and 4 from J, leaving 19 bases between them. CDR3 coding DNA: TGTGCCAGCACCCTCGGGACACCTGGGGGAGAGACCCAGTACTTC. It specifies CASTLGTPGGETQYF. Full variable domain (outside the CDR3, taken from reference TRBV28 and TRBJ2-5): DVKVTQSSRYLVKRTGEKVFLECVQDMDHENMFWYRQDPGLGLRLIYFSYDVKMKEKGDIPEGYSVSREKKERFSLILESASTNQTSMYLCASTLGTPGGETQYFGPGTRLLVL.

This clone occurred once. CDR3 nucleotides: TGTGCCAGCAGTCCCAACATCGGGTCCCGCGTCGCTTTCTTT. It yields the protein CASSPNIGSRVAFF. V gene TRBV27 combines with J gene TRBJ1-1; D not certain. V was cut by 5 bases and J by 11 bases, with 21 bases left in between. Germline assignment: CDR1 MNHEY and CDR2 SMNVEV (reference sequence). The CDR3 contains 14 residues.

The rearrangement joins TRBV9 to TRBJ2-7; 8 bases map to TRBD2. V shed 3 bases and J 2 bases; nucleotides not matched to a gene: 7. CDR1 and CDR2 from the germline V gene are SGDLS and YYNGEE. The CDR3 consists of 15 residues. This chain's CDR3 is CASSEDLAGAYEQYF. The CDR3 DNA reads TGTGCCAGCAGCGAAGATCTAGCGGGTGCCTACGAGCAGTACTTC. Combining the CDR3 with reference TRBV9 and TRBJ2-7 gives the whole variable domain DSGVTQTPKHLITATGQRVTLRCSPRSGDLSVYWYQQSLDQGLQFLIQYYNGEERAKGNILERFSAQQFPDLHSELNLSSLELGDSALYFCASSEDLAGAYEQYFGPGTRLTVT.

The chain carries TRBV6-5 and TRBJ2-2; D may be TRBD1 (7 bases). Germline loops: CDR1 MNHEY, CDR2 SVGAGI. V was pared by 8 bases and J by 7 bases, with 20 bases between. The CDR3 contains 15 residues. CDR3 region: CASSAGQLFYGELFF. CDR3 in DNA: TGTGCCAGCTCGGCGGGACAGCTTTTTTACGGGGAGCTGTTTTTT.

This chain joins TRBV14 and TRBJ2-7; unclear D gene. CDR3 length equals 14 residues. V shed 0 bases and J shed 2 bases, with 8 bases lying between them. Looked up from germline, CDR1 is SGHDN and CDR2 is FVKESK. Here the CDR3 DNA reads TGTGCCAGCAGCCAAGATTTGGCCACCTACGAGCAGTACTTC. Its protein product is CASSQDLATYEQYF. The full variable domain, with the rest looked up from reference TRBV14 and TRBJ2-7, is EAGVTQFPSHSVIEKGQTVTLRCDPISGHDNLYWYRRVMGKEIKFLLHFVKESKQDESGMPNNRFLAERTGGTYSTLKVQPAELEDSGVYFCASSQDLATYEQYFGPGTRLTVT.

This chain joins TRBV14 and TRBJ1-4; TRBD1 matches at 7 bases. Losses at the gene ends were 4 bases for V and 3 bases for J; bases not matched to a gene: 8. Germline lookup yields CDR1 SGHDN and CDR2 FVKESK. The CDR3 runs 16 residues. The CDR3 sequence: CASSPPRQGANEKLFF. CDR3 in DNA: TGTGCCAGCAGCCCTCCACGGCAGGGGGCTAATGAAAAACTGTTTTTT.

The J gene is TRBJ1-3, the V gene TRBV2; possible D gene TRBD1, 6 bases. The CDR3 loop spans 14 amino acids. Germline V CDR1 and CDR2: SNHLY, FYNNEI. V lost 8 bases to trimming and J lost 3 bases, with 14 bases between them. CDR3 region: CASQDSFGGNTIYF. The CDR3 nucleotides read TGTGCCAGCCAGGACAGCTTCGGTGGAAACACCATATATTTT.

This clone was seen a handful of times. This rearrangement joins TRBV27 to TRBJ2-1, with a weak D call TRBD2 (6 bases). Per the germline V gene, CDR1 is MNHEY and CDR2 is SMNVEV (reference sequence). Trimming removed 3 bases from V and 9 bases from J, with 9 bases in between. This CDR3 is built from 12 residues. DNA of the CDR3: TGTGCCAGCAGTTTGGGGGGAGGTGAGCAGTTCTTC. This sequence encodes CASSLGGGEQFF.

The rearrangement joins TRBV19 to TRBJ2-1; 15 bases match TRBD2. J lost 7 bases, V lost 8 bases, and 12 bases had no gene match. Germline CDR1 and CDR2: LNHDA and SQIVND (reference sequence). CDR3 length: 17 residues. CDR3 nucleotide sequence: TGTGCCAGTCAACCGGGACTAGCGGGAGGCCGGGGGAATGAGCAGTTCTTC. This gives the protein CASQPGLAGGRGNEQFF.

The rearrangement uses TRBV5-1 and TRBJ1-6; tentatively, D is TRBD1 (6 bases). Looked up from germline, CDR1 is SGHRS and CDR2 is YFSETQ. The CDR3 is made up of 16 amino acids. Trimming left V 4 bases short and J 8 bases short, with 19 bases between. CDR3 amino acids: CASSTGTPLRDSPLHF. The CDR3 DNA reads TGCGCCAGCAGCACCGGGACACCACTTAGGGATTCACCCCTCCACTTT.